The 17 T cell receptor beta chains presented below share a single source sample, sequenced in a study of T cell repertoires in cytomegalovirus infection. TCRdb redid the calling of the reads with MiXCR, one entry per CDR3 protein. The repertoire consists of tens of thousands of distinct CDR3 sequences, with 20% to 25% occurring once and the leading ten covering roughly 18%. Antigens for these TCRs are unknown. Specimen: PBMCs, sequenced either directly or after in vitro stimulation (not recorded which). Source of these receptors: a human donor in good health (CMV status not recorded). Some clones in this sample may be carry-over from other donors' samples.

This clonotype has only a few counts. The chain is built from TRBV12-3 or TRBV12-4 and TRBJ2-5; 7 bases fit TRBD1. J gave up 4 bases and V 3 bases, and 5 bases lay outside the gene matches. The CDR3 has 14 amino acids. The CDR3 DNA reads TGTGCCAGCAGTTTCGCGGCAGGGGGAGAGACCCAGTACTTC. This encodes CASSFAAGGETQYF.

This clonotype was detected only a few times. This chain links TRBV4-3 with TRBJ2-1; D unclear. CDR1 and CDR2 from the germline V gene are LGHNA and YSLEER. The CDR3 has 16 amino acids. V lost 1 base to trimming and J lost 1 base, with 11 bases between them. CDR3 loop: CASSQAPPYSYNEQFF. In DNA, the CDR3 is TGCGCCAGCAGCCAAGCTCCCCCGTATTCCTACAATGAGCAGTTCTTC.

This clonotype was recorded a few times. The chain links TRBV4-2 to TRBJ2-1, with D perhaps given as TRBD1 or TRBD2 (6 bases each). This CDR3 has 16 amino acids. Per germline, CDR1 LGHNA and CDR2 YNFKEQ. V lost 4 bases, J lost 0 bases, and 13 bases lay in between. CDR3: CASSPTGGSSYNEQFF. The CDR3 DNA reads TGTGCCAGCAGCCCTACCGGGGGCAGCTCCTACAATGAGCAGTTCTTC.

For the CDR3, the DNA is TGCGCCAGCAGCTTGGCCACAGGGTTGGGAACTGAAGCTTTCTTT. It translates to CASSLATGLGTEAFF. The chain employs TRBV5-1 and TRBJ1-1; D is perhaps TRBD1 (6 bases). Germline V gene lookup returns CDR1 SGHRS and CDR2 YFSETQ. The CDR3 sequence is 15 residues long. V dropped 0 bases and J dropped 5 bases, with 14 bases sitting between them.

This clonotype has ten or more counts. The chain employs TRBV28 and TRBJ1-5, with TRBD1 matching over 7 bases. The germline gives CDR1 MDHEN, CDR2 SYDVKM. CDR3 size: 13 residues. V trimming: 5 bases; J trimming: 5 bases; junction bases outside the gene matches: 3. The CDR3 DNA reads TGTGCCAGCAGTGGGACAGTAGATCAGCCCCAGCATTTT. Residues: CASSGTVDQPQHF.

The rearrangement links TRBV28 to TRBJ2-5, with D maybe TRBD2 (7 bases). Germline CDR1 reads MDHEN; CDR2 reads SYDVKM. CDR3 size: 16 residues. V was cut by 3 bases and J by 1 base, with 15 bases left in between. CDR3 protein: CASSFPMAGAQETQYF. The CDR3 DNA is TGTGCCAGCAGTTTCCCCATGGCGGGGGCCCAAGAGACCCAGTACTTC. Based on the CDR3 plus reference TRBV28 and TRBJ2-5, the full variable domain is DVKVTQSSRYLVKRTGEKVFLECVQDMDHENMFWYRQDPGLGLRLIYFSYDVKMKEKGDIPEGYSVSREKKERFSLILESASTNQTSMYLCASSFPMAGAQETQYFGPGTRLLVL.

This clonotype was recorded at least ten times. The V and J genes are TRBV5-6 and TRBJ2-7; TRBD1 matches at 9 bases. Losses at the gene ends were 4 bases for V and 6 bases for J; bases not matched to a gene: 11. The CDR3 spans 15 residues. The germline CDR1 and CDR2 sequences are SGHDT and YYEEEE. This CDR3 is CASSPGTGFSSEQYF. In nucleotides, the CDR3 is TGTGCCAGCAGCCCCGGGACAGGGTTTTCGTCCGAGCAGTACTTC.

The table lists this clonotype with many counts. The V gene is TRBV7-2, the J gene TRBJ2-3; TRBD2 matches 8 bases. The CDR3 covers 15 residues. V dropped 3 bases and J dropped 5; count of bases not matched to a gene: 7. Germline-derived CDR1 and CDR2 are SGHTA and FQGNSA. The CDR3 is CASSLTAGRVDTQYF. In DNA form, the CDR3 reads TGTGCCAGCAGCTTGACAGCCGGGAGGGTAGATACGCAGTATTTT.

This clonotype has ten or more counts. V gene TRBV6-5 combines with J gene TRBJ2-5, with 10 nucleotides matching TRBD1. Germline CDR1 reads MNHEY; CDR2 reads SVGAGI. This CDR3 has 17 residues. V shed 0 bases and J 5 bases; nucleotides not matched to a gene: 9. CDR3 sequence reads: CASSYSFLTGGLETQYF. The CDR3 DNA reads as TGTGCCAGCAGTTACTCGTTCCTGACAGGGGGCCTGGAGACCCAGTACTTC.

This clonotype showed up many times. This chain connects TRBV7-9 to TRBJ1-1; D is undetermined. Trimming removed 1 base at V and 4 bases at J, with 13 bases between. The CDR3 spans 15 residues. In germline, CDR1 is SEHNR, CDR2 FQNEAQ (reference sequence). In nucleotides, the CDR3 is TGTGCCAGCAGCTTAGATGGCAGGTGGGGCACTGAAGCTTTCTTT. Protein sequence: CASSLDGRWGTEAFF.

This clonotype was observed a few times. This CDR3 reads CASSWKVGNTIYF. CDR3 nucleotide sequence: TGTGCCAGCAGCTGGAAAGTTGGAAACACCATATATTTT. This sequence joins TRBV7-2 and TRBJ1-3; D gene uncertain. Trimming left V 4 bases short and J 3 bases short, with 7 bases between. The CDR3 contains 13 residues. Germline lookup yields CDR1 SGHTA and CDR2 FQGNSA.

This clonotype has ten or more counts. This chain joins TRBV7-2 and TRBJ1-1; the D is unclear. Germline CDR1 is SGHTA and CDR2 is FQGNSA. The CDR3 sequence is 14 residues long. V gave up 4 bases and J gave up 11 bases, with 20 bases separating them. CDR3 loop: CASSSTPEPLGAFF. As DNA, the CDR3 is TGTGCCAGCAGCTCGACCCCGGAACCTCTAGGGGCTTTCTTT.

This clonotype is a singleton in its sample. The CDR3 loop is CASSFGRSGGAGELFF. CDR3 coding DNA: TGTGCCAGCAGTTTTGGGAGGAGCGGGGGGGCCGGGGAGCTGTTTTTT. V and J are TRBV27 and TRBJ2-2; TRBD2 aligns across 10 bases. The germline V gene encodes CDR1 MNHEY and CDR2 SMNVEV (reference sequence). V lost 3 bases to trimming and J lost 6 bases; unmatched junction nucleotides: 7. CDR3 length equals 16 residues.

This clonotype has only a few counts. This chain links TRBV11-2 with TRBJ2-1; 11 bases line up with TRBD2. The V gene end was trimmed by 8 bases and the J gene end by 2 bases; junction bases not matched to a gene: 2. Germline V gene sequence: CDR1 SGHAT, CDR2 FQNNGV. CDR3 length: 14 residues. The CDR3 DNA follows: TGTGCCAGCGGGACTAGCGGAGCCTACAATGAGCAGTTCTTC. Protein sequence: CASGTSGAYNEQFF.

This clonotype was recorded at least ten times. The V call is TRBV7-2, the J call TRBJ2-3; D remains ambiguous. The CDR3 has 11 residues. V was cut by 5 bases and J by 13 bases, with 13 bases left in between. Germline V gene data show CDR1 as SGHTA and CDR2 as FQGNSA. CDR3 loop: CASSPPGVKYF. The DNA for the CDR3 is TGTGCCAGCAGCCCCCCGGGCGTTAAGTATTTT.

This clonotype was seen ten or more times. The chain recombines TRBV6-1 with TRBJ1-5, with 7 positions matching TRBD1. The J segment lost 6 bases and the V segment lost 5 bases, leaving 4 bases of the junction unmatched. The CDR3 has 13 amino acids. Per the germline V gene, CDR1 is MNHNS and CDR2 is SASEGT. The CDR3 protein is CASSQGGSQPQHF. In DNA form, the CDR3 reads TGTGCCAGCAGTCAGGGGGGCTCTCAGCCCCAGCATTTT.

The J gene is TRBJ1-6, the V gene TRBV20-1; TRBD1 is a possible D gene (6 bases). Trimming removed 2 bases at V and 5 bases at J, with 19 bases between. The CDR3 spans 17 residues. Germline CDR1 and CDR2: DFQATT and SNEGSKA (reference sequence). The CDR3 region is CSARNSQQGTNNSPLHF. As DNA, the CDR3 is TGCAGTGCTAGAAATTCACAACAGGGCACCAATAATTCACCCCTCCACTTT.